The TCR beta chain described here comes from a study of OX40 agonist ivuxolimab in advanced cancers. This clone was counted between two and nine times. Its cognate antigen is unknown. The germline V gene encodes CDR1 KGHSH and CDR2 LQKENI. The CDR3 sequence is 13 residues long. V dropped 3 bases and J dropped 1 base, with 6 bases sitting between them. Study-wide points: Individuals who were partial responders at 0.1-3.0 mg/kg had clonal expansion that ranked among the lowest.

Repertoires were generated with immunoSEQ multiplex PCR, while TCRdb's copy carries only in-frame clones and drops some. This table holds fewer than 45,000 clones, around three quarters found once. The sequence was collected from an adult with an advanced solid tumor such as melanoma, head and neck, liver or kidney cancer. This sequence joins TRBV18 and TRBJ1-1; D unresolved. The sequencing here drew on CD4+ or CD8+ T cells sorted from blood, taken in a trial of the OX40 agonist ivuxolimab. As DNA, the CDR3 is TGTGCCAGCTCACCCTACCAGAACACTGAAGCTTTCTTT. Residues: CASSPYQNTEAFF.